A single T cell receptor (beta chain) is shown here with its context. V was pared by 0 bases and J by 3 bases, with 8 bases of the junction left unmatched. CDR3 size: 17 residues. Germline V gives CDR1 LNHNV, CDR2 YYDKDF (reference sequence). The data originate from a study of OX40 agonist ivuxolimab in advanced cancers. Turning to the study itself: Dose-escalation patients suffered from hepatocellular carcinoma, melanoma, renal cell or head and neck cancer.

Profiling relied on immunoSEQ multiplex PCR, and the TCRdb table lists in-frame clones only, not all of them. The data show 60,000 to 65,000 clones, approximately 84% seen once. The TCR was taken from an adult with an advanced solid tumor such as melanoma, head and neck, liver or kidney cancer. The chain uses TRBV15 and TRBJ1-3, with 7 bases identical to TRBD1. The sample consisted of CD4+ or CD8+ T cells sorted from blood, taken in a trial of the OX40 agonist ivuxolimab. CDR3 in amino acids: CATSRDRQGRRGNTIYF. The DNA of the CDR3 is TGTGCCACCAGCAGAGATCGACAGGGTCGGCGTGGAAACACCATATATTTT. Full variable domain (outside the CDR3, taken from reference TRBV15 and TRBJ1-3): DAMVIQNPRYQVTQFGKPVTLSCSQTLNHNVMYWYQQKSSQAPKLLFHYYDKDFNNEADTPDNFQSRRPNTSFCFLDIRSPGLGDTAMYLCATSRDRQGRRGNTIYFGEGSWLTVV.